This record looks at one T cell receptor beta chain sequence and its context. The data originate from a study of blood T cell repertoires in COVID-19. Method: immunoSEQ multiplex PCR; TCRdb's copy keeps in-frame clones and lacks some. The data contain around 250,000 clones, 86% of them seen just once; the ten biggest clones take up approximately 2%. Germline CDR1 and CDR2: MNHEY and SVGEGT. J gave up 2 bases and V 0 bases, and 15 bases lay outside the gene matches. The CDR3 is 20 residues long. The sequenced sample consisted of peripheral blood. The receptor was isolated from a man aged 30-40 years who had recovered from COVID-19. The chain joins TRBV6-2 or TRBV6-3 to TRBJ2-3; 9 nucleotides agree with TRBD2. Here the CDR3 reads CASSYSNQPWQRGDTDTQYF. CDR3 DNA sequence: TGTGCCAGCAGTTACTCGAATCAGCCCTGGCAGCGGGGGGACACAGATACGCAGTATTTT.